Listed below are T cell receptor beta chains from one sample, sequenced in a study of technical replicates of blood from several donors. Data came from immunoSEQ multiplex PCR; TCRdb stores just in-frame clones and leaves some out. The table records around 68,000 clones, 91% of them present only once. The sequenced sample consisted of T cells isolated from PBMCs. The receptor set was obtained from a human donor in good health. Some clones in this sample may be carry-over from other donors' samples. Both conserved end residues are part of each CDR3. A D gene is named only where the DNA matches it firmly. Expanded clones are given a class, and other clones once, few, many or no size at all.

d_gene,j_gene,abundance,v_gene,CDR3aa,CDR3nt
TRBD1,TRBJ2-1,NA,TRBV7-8,CASSFGQGTYNEQFF,TGTGCCAGCAGCTTTGGACAGGGGACCTACAATGAGCAGTTCTTC
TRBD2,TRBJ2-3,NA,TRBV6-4,CASSDAASGGADTQYF,TGTGCCAGCAGTGACGCGGCTAGCGGGGGGGCTGATACGCAGTATTTT
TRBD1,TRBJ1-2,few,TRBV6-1,CATLDRGYGYTF,TGTGCCACCTTGGACAGGGGCTATGGCTACACCTTC
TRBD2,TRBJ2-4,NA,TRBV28,CASSSTGGLAKNIQYF,TGTGCCAGCAGTTCTACGGGAGGGCTCGCCAAAAACATTCAGTACTTC
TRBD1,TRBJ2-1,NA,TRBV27,CASSLTGGTYNEQFF,TGTGCCAGCAGTTTAACAGGGGGAACCTACAATGAGCAGTTCTTC
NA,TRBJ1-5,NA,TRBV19,CASRPPGGEQPQHF,TGTGCCAGTAGACCCCCGGGGGGGGAGCAGCCCCAGCATTTT
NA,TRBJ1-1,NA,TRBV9,CASSVRQQPDTEAFF,TGTGCCAGCAGCGTACGCCAACAGCCAGACACTGAAGCTTTCTTT
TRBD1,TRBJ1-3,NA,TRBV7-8,CASSLALRAYRGTGNTIYF,TGTGCCAGCAGCTTAGCGCTGCGGGCATACAGGGGCACTGGAAACACCATATATTTT
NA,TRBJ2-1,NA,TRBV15,CATSLHSGNPYNEQFF,TGTGCCACCAGCTTACATTCAGGTAACCCCTACAATGAGCAGTTCTTC
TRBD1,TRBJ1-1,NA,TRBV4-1,CASSQDGQATEAFF,TGCGCCAGCAGCCAAGACGGACAGGCCACTGAAGCTTTCTTT
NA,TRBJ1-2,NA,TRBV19,CASSMRTTRANYGYTF,TGTGCCAGTAGTATGAGGACAACCCGAGCTAACTATGGCTACACCTTC
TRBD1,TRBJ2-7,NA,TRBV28,CASSSAGTGGDEQYF,TGTGCCAGCAGTTCGGCCGGGACAGGGGGCGACGAGCAGTACTTC
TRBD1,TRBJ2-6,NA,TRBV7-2,CASSLAGTAFSGANVLTF,TGTGCCAGCAGCTTAGCTGGGACAGCCTTCTCTGGGGCCAACGTCCTGACTTTC
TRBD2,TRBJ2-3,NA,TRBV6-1,CASSEWVVDSGGRRDTQYF,TGTGCCAGCAGTGAATGGGTAGTGGATAGTGGCGGGAGACGAGATACGCAGTATTTT
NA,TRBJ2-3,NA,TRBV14,CASRSRGKDTQYF,TGTGCCAGCAGAAGCAGGGGAAAGGATACGCAGTATTTT